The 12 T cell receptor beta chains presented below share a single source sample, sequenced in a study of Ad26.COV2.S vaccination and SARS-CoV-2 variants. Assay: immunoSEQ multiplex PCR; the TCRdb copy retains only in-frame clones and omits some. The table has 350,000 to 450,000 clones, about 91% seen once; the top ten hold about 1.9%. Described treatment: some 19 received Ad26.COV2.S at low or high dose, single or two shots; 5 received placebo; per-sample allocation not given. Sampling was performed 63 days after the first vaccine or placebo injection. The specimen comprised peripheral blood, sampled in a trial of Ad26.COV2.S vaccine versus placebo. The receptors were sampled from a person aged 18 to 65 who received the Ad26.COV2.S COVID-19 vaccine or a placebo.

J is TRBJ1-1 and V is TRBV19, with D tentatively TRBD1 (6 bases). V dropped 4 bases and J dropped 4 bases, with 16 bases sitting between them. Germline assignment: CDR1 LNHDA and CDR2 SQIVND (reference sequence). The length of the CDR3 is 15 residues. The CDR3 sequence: CASSTYAGARTEAFF. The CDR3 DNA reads TGTGCCAGTAGTACCTATGCGGGGGCGCGCACTGAAGCTTTCTTT.

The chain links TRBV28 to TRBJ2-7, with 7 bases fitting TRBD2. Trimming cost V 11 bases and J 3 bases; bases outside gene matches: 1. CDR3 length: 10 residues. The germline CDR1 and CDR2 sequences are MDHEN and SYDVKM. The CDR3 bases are TGTGCCGCGGGGGACTACGAGCAGTACTTC. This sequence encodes CAAGDYEQYF.

The CDR3 nucleotides are TGTGCTAGTGGTTTGGACAGGTTTTGGACCCAGTACTTC. It encodes CASGLDRFWTQYF. This chain links TRBV12-5 with TRBJ2-5, with a tentative D call TRBD1 (5 bases). V lost 1 base and J 7 bases, leaving 10 bases between the germline ends. Germline CDR1 is LGHNT and CDR2 is FRNRAP. The CDR3 has 13 residues. The variable domain in full, with the rest retrieved from reference TRBV12-5 and TRBJ2-5, is DARVTQTPRHKVTEMGQEVTMRCQPILGHNTVFWYRQTMMQGLELLAYFRNRAPLDDSGMPKDRFSAEMPDATLATLKIQPSEPRDSAVYFCASGLDRFWTQYFGPGTRLLVL.

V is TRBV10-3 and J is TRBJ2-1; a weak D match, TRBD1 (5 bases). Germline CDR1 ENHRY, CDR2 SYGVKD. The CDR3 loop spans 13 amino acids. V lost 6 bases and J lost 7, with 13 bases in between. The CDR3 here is CAIRDDSRNEQFF. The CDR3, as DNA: TGTGCCATCAGGGATGACAGCCGTAATGAGCAGTTCTTC.

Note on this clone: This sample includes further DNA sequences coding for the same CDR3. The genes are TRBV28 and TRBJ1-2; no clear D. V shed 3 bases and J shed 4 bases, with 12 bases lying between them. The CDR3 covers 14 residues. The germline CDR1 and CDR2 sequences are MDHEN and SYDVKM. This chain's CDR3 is CASSLRSQAYGYTF. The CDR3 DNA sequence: TGTGCCAGCAGTTTGAGAAGCCAGGCCTATGGCTACACCTTC.

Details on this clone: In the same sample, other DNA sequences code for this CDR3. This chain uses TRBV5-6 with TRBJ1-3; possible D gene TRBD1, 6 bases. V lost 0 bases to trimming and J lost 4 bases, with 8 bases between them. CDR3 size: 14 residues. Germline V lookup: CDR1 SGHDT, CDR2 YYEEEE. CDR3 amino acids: CASSLAGVGNTIYF. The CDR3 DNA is TGTGCCAGCAGCTTGGCAGGGGTAGGAAACACCATATATTTT.

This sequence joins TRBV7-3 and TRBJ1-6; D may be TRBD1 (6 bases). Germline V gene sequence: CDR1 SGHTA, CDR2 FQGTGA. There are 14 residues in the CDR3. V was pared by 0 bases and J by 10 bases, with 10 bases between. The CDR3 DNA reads TGTGCCAGCAGCTTAACGCAGGGGCACTCACCCCTCCACTTT. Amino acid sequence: CASSLTQGHSPLHF.

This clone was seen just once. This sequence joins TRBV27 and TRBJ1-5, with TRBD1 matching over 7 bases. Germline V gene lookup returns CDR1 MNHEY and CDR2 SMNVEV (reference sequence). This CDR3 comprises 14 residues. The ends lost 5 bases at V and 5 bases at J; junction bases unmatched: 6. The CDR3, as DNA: TGTGCCAGCAGTCCCCTCAGGGGGGATCAGCCCCAGCATTTT. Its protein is CASSPLRGDQPQHF.

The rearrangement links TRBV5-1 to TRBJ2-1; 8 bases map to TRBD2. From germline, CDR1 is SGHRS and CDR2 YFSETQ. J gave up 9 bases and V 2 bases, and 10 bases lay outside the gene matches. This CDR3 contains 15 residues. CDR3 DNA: TGCGCCAGCAGCTTAGTACAGCGGGAGAGGAGTGAGCAGTTCTTC. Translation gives CASSLVQRERSEQFF.

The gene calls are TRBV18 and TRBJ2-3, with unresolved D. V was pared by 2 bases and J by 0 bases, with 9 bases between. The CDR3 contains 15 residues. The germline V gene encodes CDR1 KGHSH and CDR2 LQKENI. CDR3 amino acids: CASSPGLVSTDTQYF. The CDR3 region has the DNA TGTGCCAGCTCACCAGGCCTAGTTAGCACAGATACGCAGTATTTT.

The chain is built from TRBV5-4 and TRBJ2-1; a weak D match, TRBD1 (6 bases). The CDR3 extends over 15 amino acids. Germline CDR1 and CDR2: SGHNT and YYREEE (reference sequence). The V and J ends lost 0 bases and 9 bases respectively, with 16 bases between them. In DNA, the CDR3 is TGTGCCAGCAGCTTGGTCGCGCAGGGGCCCCCTGAGCAGTTCTTC. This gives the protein CASSLVAQGPPEQFF.

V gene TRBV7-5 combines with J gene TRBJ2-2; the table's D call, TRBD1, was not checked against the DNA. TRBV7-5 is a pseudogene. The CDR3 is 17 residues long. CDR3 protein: CVRSPPGDSSNTGELFF. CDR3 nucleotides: TGTGTCAGAAGCCCTCCCGGTGACAGCTCGAACACCGGGGAGCTGTTTTTT.